These 6 T cell receptor beta chains were all obtained from the same sample, sequenced in a study of T cells in women clearing cervical HPV infection. Assay used: immunoSEQ multiplex PCR; TCRdb lists only in-frame clones, some missing. This table lists nearly 35,000 clones. Sequencing was performed on blood buffy coat. All receptors come from a woman between 18 and 70 years old with a cervical HPV16 infection that either progressed to CIN3+ or cleared (not recorded which).

As regards this clone: The read halts 3 residues ahead of the CDR3 end, with the missing end drawn from the germline J gene. The rearrangement joins TRBV20-1 to TRBJ1-4; possibly TRBD1 for D (6 bases). V lost 0 bases, J lost 6 bases, and 17 bases lay in between. This CDR3 region has 16 residues. Germline V gives CDR1 DFQATT, CDR2 SNEGSKA (reference sequence). Partial CDR3 DNA: TGCAGTGCTAGAGATCTGGGGGGGGGCATTTATGAAAAA. The encoded protein is CSARDLGGGIYEK. The full CDR3 protein reads CSARDLGGGIYEKLFF.

In the case of this clone: The CDR3 end lies 3 residues beyond the end of the read and is filled in from the germline J gene. V and J are TRBV7-2 and TRBJ1-1; no reliable D call. Deletions cut 2 bases from V and 1 base from J, with 8 bases between. Germline V lookup: CDR1 SGHTA, CDR2 FQGNSA. CDR3 length: 14 residues. The part of the CDR3 DNA that was read is TGTGCCAGCAGCTTATCCCGGTGGAACACTGAA. Translating it yields CASSLSRWNTE. The full CDR3 protein reads CASSLSRWNTEAFF.

For this clone: With the read ending 3 residues before the CDR3 end, the germline J gene is used to fill in that end. The chain links TRBV19 to TRBJ1-6; TRBD1 matches at 7 bases. This CDR3 contains 14 residues. V dropped 6 bases and J dropped 7; count of bases not matched to a gene: 6. Germline V CDR1 and CDR2: LNHDA, SQIVND (reference sequence). The CDR3 reads CASSDRVANSPLHF. CDR3 bases read: TGTGCCAGTAGCGACAGGGTAGCGAATTCACCC.

A word on this clone: The CDR3 end lies 3 residues beyond the end of the read and is filled in from the germline J gene. The chain links TRBV2 to TRBJ2-3; 7 bases are a match to TRBD1. The CDR3 consists of 14 residues. Per the germline V gene, CDR1 is SNHLY and CDR2 is FYNNEI. The trim removed 6 bases at V and 0 bases at J, leaving 3 bases unmatched. The sequenced part of the CDR3 DNA is TGTGCCAGCAGACAGGGGACCAGCACAGATACG. This gives the protein CASRQGTSTDT. The CDR3 as a whole reads CASRQGTSTDTQYF. Together with reference TRBV2 and TRBJ2-3, the CDR3 gives the full variable domain: EPEVTQTPSHQVTQMGQEVILRCVPISNHLYFYWYRQILGQKVEFLVSFYNNEISEKSEIFDDQFSVERPDGSNFTLKIRSTKLEDSAMYFCASRQGTSTDTQYFGPGTRLTVL.

As concerns this clone: Coverage ceases 3 residues before the CDR3 finishes, and the germline J gene fills in the end. V and J are TRBV19 and TRBJ1-5; 12 bases fit TRBD1. V gave up 10 bases and J gave up 0 bases; unmatched junction bases: 10. Germline values: CDR1 LNHDA, CDR2 SQIVND (reference sequence). The CDR3 spans 17 residues. The covered CDR3 bases are TGTGCCACCACTGGGACAGGGGGCATGATTAGCAATCAGCCC. This encodes CATTGTGGMISNQP. In full, the CDR3 reads CATTGTGGMISNQPQHF.

Turning to this clone: The CDR3 end falls 3 residues outside the read, so it is completed with the germline J gene. This rearrangement joins TRBV18 to TRBJ2-5, with TRBD1 as a possible D gene (5 bases). The V gene's germline CDR1 is KGHSH and CDR2 LQKENI. The CDR3 is made up of 14 amino acids. The ends were cut back, 6 bases at V and 5 bases at J, with 16 bases in the middle. CDR3 bases read: TGTGCCAGCTCCCCTGGACACGGTCAGGAGACC. Protein: CASSPGHGQET. The entire CDR3 sequence reads CASSPGHGQETQYF.